One and the same sample provided the 13 T cell receptor beta chains below, sequenced in a study of response to subunit inactivated influenza vaccine. TCRdb used MiXCR to reprocess the RT-PCR reads, holding one entry per CDR3 protein. The sample holds about 620,000 distinct CDR3 sequences, about 11% seen once. These same records also appear under a second study, on T cells expressing NK-cell markers. That study adds: cDNA encoding TCR beta was synthesized via 5'RACE template switching incorporating UMIs.

The sequences come from PBMCs from blood, collected on the day of vaccination. These receptors came from a man in his fifties who received an inactivated influenza vaccine.

This clonotype was counted at least ten times. The rearrangement uses TRBV5-1 and TRBJ2-1; D assignment may be TRBD1 or TRBD2 (5 bases each). The CDR3 covers 14 residues. Germline lookup yields CDR1 SGHRS and CDR2 YFSETQ. The ends were cut back, 7 bases at V and 0 bases at J, with 11 bases in the middle. The CDR3 spells CASFMGDSYNEQFF. DNA for the CDR3: TGCGCCAGCTTTATGGGGGACTCCTACAATGAGCAGTTCTTC.

This clonotype appeared a few times. The rearrangement joins TRBV7-9 to TRBJ2-2, with a tentative D call TRBD1 (6 bases). From germline, CDR1 is SEHNR and CDR2 FQNEAQ (reference sequence). The CDR3 has 17 amino acids. V lost 4 bases and J 0 bases, leaving 15 bases between the germline ends. In DNA, the CDR3 is TGTGCCAGCAGCTCACGAGGGGGAGTCTCGAACACCGGGGAGCTGTTTTTT. Translating gives CASSSRGGVSNTGELFF.

This clonotype was seen only a few times. The rearrangement uses TRBV6-2 or TRBV6-3 and TRBJ2-1; TRBD1 aligns across 7 bases. The CDR3 is 15 amino acids. V lost 5 bases, J lost 3 bases, and 7 bases stayed unmatched. The germline gives CDR1 MNHEY, CDR2 SVGEGT. The CDR3 spells CASSPRGLGYNEQFF. Written as DNA, the CDR3 is TGTGCCAGCAGTCCTAGGGGGCTCGGCTACAATGAGCAGTTCTTC.

Comments on this clonotype: Just one base apart from a much larger clone, this may be a read error. The V gene is TRBV12-3 or TRBV12-4, the J gene TRBJ1-6; 8 nucleotides line up with TRBD1. Trimming took 6 bases from V and 7 from J; bases not matched to a gene: 5. This CDR3 spans 14 amino acids. CDR3 DNA: TGTGCCAGCAGATTCGACAGGGGAAATTCACCCCTCCACTTT. The encoded protein is CASRFDRGNSPLHF.

V usage is TRBV19 and J usage is TRBJ1-5; no clear D gene. Trimming pared 1 base from V and 4 bases from J, leaving 11 bases between. CDR1 is LNHDA and CDR2 is SQIVND in the germline V gene (reference sequence). This CDR3 is built from 15 residues. As DNA, the CDR3 is TGTGCCAGTAGTATAGCAAACCCCCGGAATCAGCCCCAGCATTTT. Its protein product is CASSIANPRNQPQHF.

This rearrangement joins TRBV9 to TRBJ1-5; D remains ambiguous. The CDR3 is 14 amino acids. V was pared by 3 bases and J by 2 bases, with 9 bases between. Germline-derived CDR1 and CDR2 are SGDLS and YYNGEE. In DNA form, the CDR3 reads TGTGCCAGCAGCGGACACAATGGCAATCAGCCCCAGCATTTT. Protein sequence: CASSGHNGNQPQHF.

This clonotype was detected only a few times. The chain recombines TRBV5-1 with TRBJ2-2; a weak D match, TRBD2 (5 bases). The V end was cut by 1 base, the J end by 4 bases, with 11 bases between. The germline V gene has CDR1 SGHRS and CDR2 YFSETQ. There are 15 residues in the CDR3. Here the CDR3 reads CASSLLASGTGELFF. The CDR3 nucleotides read TGCGCCAGCAGCTTGTTAGCGTCCGGCACCGGGGAGCTGTTTTTT.

In this sample, this clonotype turned up a few times. V is TRBV13 and J is TRBJ2-1; D is tentatively TRBD1 or TRBD2 (5 bases each). Trimming removed 1 base at V and 11 bases at J, with 9 bases between. This CDR3 comprises 12 residues. Germline-derived CDR1 and CDR2 are PRHDT and FYEKMQ (reference sequence). This chain's CDR3 is CASSLAMGQQFF. The CDR3 DNA is TGTGCCAGCAGCTTAGCCATGGGACAGCAGTTCTTC.

This clonotype was detected ten times or more. The chain carries TRBV7-9 and TRBJ2-5; a weak D match, TRBD1 (6 bases). Germline lookup yields CDR1 SEHNR and CDR2 FQNEAQ (reference sequence). This CDR3 contains 14 residues. The V and J ends lost 5 bases and 6 bases respectively, with 16 bases between them. CDR3 amino acids: CASSGTGLGKTQYF. CDR3 in DNA: TGTGCCAGCAGCGGTACAGGGCTAGGGAAGACCCAGTACTTC. Using reference TRBV7-9 and TRBJ2-5 for the parts outside the CDR3, the full variable domain is DTGVSQNPRHKITKRGQNVTFRCDPISEHNRLYWYRQTLGQGPEFLTYFQNEAQLEKSRLLSDRFSAERPKGSFSTLEIQRTEQGDSAMYLCASSGTGLGKTQYFGPGTRLLVL.

A note on this clonotype: A much larger clone lies one base from this, so it may be a read error. The genes are TRBV5-1 and TRBJ2-7, with 9 bases matching TRBD1. The germline V gene encodes CDR1 SGHRS and CDR2 YFSETQ. The CDR3 extends over 15 amino acids. Here the CDR3 reads CASSLVDRGSCEQYF. The CDR3 DNA reads as TGCGCCAGCAGCTTGGTTGACAGGGGGTCCTGCGAGCAGTACTTC.

A few counts support this clonotype. This chain links TRBV5-1 with TRBJ2-7; D is unclear. CDR3 size: 11 residues. Trimming stripped 2 bases from V and 6 bases from J, with 6 bases between. Germline V gene data show CDR1 as SGHRS and CDR2 as YFSETQ. The CDR3 protein is CASSFVGEQYF. The DNA for the CDR3 is TGCGCCAGCAGCTTCGTGGGCGAGCAGTACTTC.

The rearrangement links TRBV12-3 or TRBV12-4 to TRBJ2-1; D uncertain. V lost 5 bases to trimming and J lost 0 bases, with 14 bases between them. The CDR3 is made up of 16 amino acids. The CDR3 nucleotides read TGTGCCAGCAGTGCGCGCCCAAGGAGCTCCTACAATGAGCAGTTCTTC. Its protein is CASSARPRSSYNEQFF.

V usage is TRBV6-1 and J usage is TRBJ1-5; tentatively, D is TRBD1 (6 bases). The CDR3 runs 14 residues. Between the trimmed V and J ends, which lost 5 bases and 7 bases, there was a span of 15 bases. Per the germline V gene, CDR1 is MNHNS and CDR2 is SASEGT. CDR3 sequence (DNA): TGTGCCAGCAGTAGGTCAGGGGTGGGGCAGCCCCAGCATTTT. The encoded protein is CASSRSGVGQPQHF.